The 30 T cell receptor beta chains reported below all come from one sample, sequenced in a study of response to subunit inactivated influenza vaccine. A single record per CDR3 protein comes from TCRdb applying MiXCR to the RT-PCR reads. The sample holds a few hundred thousand distinct CDR3 sequences, just over 20% seen once. Sequenced material: PBMCs from blood, taken less than 22 months after vaccination. Every receptor here comes from a man between 45 and 75 years old who received an inactivated influenza vaccine.

V gene TRBV7-2 combines with J gene TRBJ1-1; 9 positions match TRBD1. Per germline, CDR1 SGHTA and CDR2 FQGNSA. The trim removed 5 bases at V and 9 bases at J, leaving 10 bases unmatched. This CDR3 contains 14 residues. The CDR3 reads CASSPGQGSRQAFF. Written as DNA, the CDR3 is TGTGCCAGCAGCCCTGGACAGGGGTCGCGGCAAGCTTTCTTT.

The chain combines TRBV5-8 with TRBJ1-5; no reliable D call. Trimming left V 3 bases short and J 6 bases short, with 10 bases between. The CDR3 covers 13 residues. CDR1 is SGHTS, CDR2 YDEGEE, per germline. For the CDR3, the DNA is TGTGCCAGCAGCTCGTTTGAGGGTCAGCCCCAGCATTTT. It translates to CASSSFEGQPQHF. The variable domain in full, with the rest retrieved from reference TRBV5-8 and TRBJ1-5, is EAGVTQSPTHLIKTRGQQATLRCSPISGHTSVYWYQQALGLGLQFLLWYDEGEERNRGNFPPRFSGRQFPNYSSELNVNALELEDSALYLCASSSFEGQPQHFGDGTRLSIL.

This rearrangement joins TRBV7-2 to TRBJ1-5; D remains unclear. This CDR3 is built from 15 residues. Germline CDR1 reads SGHTA; CDR2 reads FQGNSA. Trimming left V 4 bases short and J 0 bases short, with 10 bases between. The chain's CDR3 is CASSSGSYSNQPQHF. CDR3 nucleotides: TGTGCCAGCAGCTCGGGATCCTATAGCAATCAGCCCCAGCATTTT. Combining the CDR3 with reference TRBV7-2 and TRBJ1-5 gives the whole variable domain GAGVSQSPSNKVTEKGKDVELRCDPISGHTALYWYRQSLGQGLEFLIYFQGNSAPDKSGLPSDRFSAERTGGSVSTLTIQRTQQEDSAVYLCASSSGSYSNQPQHFGDGTRLSIL.

This clonotype turned up a few times. The rearrangement joins TRBV12-3 or TRBV12-4 to TRBJ2-3, with 10 bases fitting TRBD2. Trimming at V came to 8 bases and at J to 4 bases, leaving 6 bases not matched to a gene. The CDR3 covers 14 residues. The CDR3 nucleotides read TGTGCCAGCCGATTAGCGGGAGGCCCAGATACGCAGTATTTT. It translates to CASRLAGGPDTQYF.

CDR3 bases: TGTGCCAGCAGTTATCAGCAGCGGAATCAGCCCCAGCATTTT. Amino acids: CASSYQQRNQPQHF. The rearrangement uses TRBV6-2 or TRBV6-3 and TRBJ1-5; D remains unclear. Trimming removed 3 bases from V and 4 bases from J, with 10 bases in between. Germline lookup yields CDR1 MNHEY and CDR2 SVGEGT. The CDR3 runs to 14 residues.

This rearrangement joins TRBV6-1 to TRBJ1-1; 7 bases are shared with TRBD1. Trimming took 5 bases from V and 4 from J; bases not matched to a gene: 4. The CDR3 has 13 amino acids. Germline CDR1 is MNHNS and CDR2 is SASEGT. CDR3: CASSTGVGTEAFF. The CDR3 DNA follows: TGTGCCAGCAGTACAGGGGTGGGCACTGAAGCTTTCTTT.

This chain links TRBV29-1 with TRBJ2-1; TRBD2 aligns across 13 bases. J lost 9 bases, V lost 4 bases, and 9 bases had no gene match. CDR3 length: 15 residues. Germline CDR1 SQVTM, CDR2 ANQGSEA. The CDR3 DNA reads as TGCAGCGTTGTGCCGAAACTAGCGGGAGGGCTTGAGCAGTTCTTC. Translating it yields CSVVPKLAGGLEQFF.

The sample holds many counts of this clonotype. This chain joins TRBV11-1 and TRBJ1-1; TRBD1 might be the D (6 bases). Trimming pared 3 bases from V and 4 bases from J, leaving 24 bases between. This CDR3 has 18 amino acids. CDR1 is SGHAT and CDR2 is FQDESV in the germline V gene (reference sequence). Here the CDR3 DNA reads TGTGCCAGCAGCTTGGTTAATGTATGGGGCAGGGGTGGCACTGAAGCTTTCTTT. Translation: CASSLVNVWGRGGTEAFF.

CDR3 amino acids: CASSQFQGSSEQYF. The CDR3 bases are TGCGCCAGCAGCCAATTTCAGGGTTCTTCCGAGCAGTACTTC. The chain uses TRBV4-3 and TRBJ2-7, with D possibly matching TRBD1 (5 bases). V shed 2 bases and J shed 6 bases, with 14 bases lying between them. Germline V lookup: CDR1 LGHNA, CDR2 YSLEER. The CDR3 runs 14 residues.

This clonotype was counted a few times. CDR3: CASSPRGGDSPLHF. The CDR3 DNA reads TGTGCCAGCAGCCCGCGCGGGGGCGATTCACCCCTCCACTTT. This chain joins TRBV5-4 and TRBJ1-6, with D possibly being TRBD1 (6 bases). Germline lookup yields CDR1 SGHNT and CDR2 YYREEE (reference sequence). The CDR3 length is 14 residues. The V and J ends lost 4 bases and 8 bases respectively, with 13 bases between them.

V and J are TRBV5-6 and TRBJ1-2; D is perhaps TRBD1 (5 bases). There are 13 residues in the CDR3. Looked up from germline, CDR1 is SGHDT and CDR2 is YYEEEE. The V gene lost 2 bases and the J gene lost 8 bases, with 13 bases spanning the gap. For the CDR3, the DNA is TGTGCCAGCAGCTTAGCCAGTCCAGGGGGCTACACCTTC. Protein sequence: CASSLASPGGYTF.

This clonotype has more than one count but fewer than ten. V and J are TRBV20-1 and TRBJ2-7; tentatively, D is TRBD1 (6 bases). The ends were cut back, 1 base at V and 7 bases at J, with 17 bases in the middle. Looked up from germline, CDR1 is DFQATT and CDR2 is SNEGSKA (reference sequence). The CDR3 is made up of 14 amino acids. The CDR3 DNA reads as TGCAGTGCTAGAGCGTTTACACAGGGAGAAGAGCAGTACTTC. Protein product: CSARAFTQGEEQYF.

This clonotype was counted only a few times. The chain combines TRBV6-5 with TRBJ1-2, with 7 bases fitting TRBD1. Germline V gene lookup returns CDR1 MNHEY and CDR2 SVGAGI. Unmatched junction bases numbered 8, after V lost 2 bases and J lost 2 bases. The CDR3 covers 16 residues. The CDR3 loop is CASSYGGTALNYGYTF. CDR3 nucleotides: TGTGCCAGCAGTTACGGGGGGACAGCGCTCAACTATGGCTACACCTTC.

This clonotype appeared a few times. The genes are TRBV18 and TRBJ2-3; TRBD1 agrees at 12 bases. The germline gives CDR1 KGHSH, CDR2 LQKENI. This CDR3 comprises 15 residues. The V segment lost 2 bases and the J segment 5 bases; nucleotides outside the gene matches: 2. This CDR3 reads CASSPGTGGRDTQYF. Written as DNA, the CDR3 is TGTGCCAGCTCACCAGGGACAGGGGGCCGAGATACGCAGTATTTT.

V usage is TRBV7-9 and J usage is TRBJ1-4, with D perhaps matching TRBD1 (5 bases). Germline V CDR1 and CDR2: SEHNR, FQNEAQ (reference sequence). Deletions cut 11 bases from V and 1 base from J, with 17 bases between. The CDR3 is made up of 15 amino acids. CDR3: CAVRQGGETNEKLFF. DNA for the CDR3: TGTGCCGTCCGGCAGGGTGGTGAAACTAATGAAAAACTGTTTTTT.

This clonotype showed up just a few times. V and J are TRBV6-5 and TRBJ2-2; D might be TRBD2 (5 bases). The germline V and J ends were trimmed by 5 bases and 6 bases, with 16 bases remaining between them. Germline V CDR1 and CDR2: MNHEY, SVGAGI. The CDR3 is made up of 15 amino acids. The CDR3 bases are TGTGCCAGCAGTAACGACGGGGTCGTGGCCGGGGAGCTGTTTTTT. It is translated as CASSNDGVVAGELFF.

The chain has TRBV6-1 and TRBJ2-7; TRBD1 might be the D (6 bases). The ends were cut back, 4 bases at V and 2 bases at J, with 12 bases in the middle. There are 14 residues in the CDR3. Germline V gives CDR1 MNHNS, CDR2 SASEGT. In DNA, the CDR3 is TGTGCCAGCAGTGCCCTGACAGGCACCTACGAGCAGTACTTC. Translation: CASSALTGTYEQYF.

The rearrangement links TRBV20-1 to TRBJ1-2; TRBD1 agrees at 7 bases. Losses at the gene ends were 0 bases for V and 4 bases for J; bases not matched to a gene: 11. The CDR3 totals 16 residues. Germline V CDR1 and CDR2: DFQATT, SNEGSKA (reference sequence). CDR3 loop: CSARDSGPGGLYGYTF. DNA of the CDR3: TGCAGTGCTAGAGATAGTGGGCCAGGGGGTCTCTATGGCTACACCTTC.

The chain carries TRBV6-1 and TRBJ2-2; a weak D match, TRBD1 (5 bases). The ends were cut back, 7 bases at V and 3 bases at J, with 12 bases in the middle. CDR1 and CDR2 (germline): MNHNS, SASEGT. The CDR3 is 14 residues long. CDR3 sequence (DNA): TGTGCCAGCACATACGACAGCTACACCGGGGAGCTGTTTTTT. Translated, it gives CASTYDSYTGELFF.

The J gene is TRBJ2-1, the V gene TRBV7-2; possibly TRBD1 or TRBD2 for D (6 bases each). Germline V gene data show CDR1 as SGHTA and CDR2 as FQGNSA. The CDR3 runs 16 residues. With 7 bases removed from V and 2 bases from J, the gap between germline ends came to 18 bases. The CDR3 protein is CASKPIGGSTYNEQFF. The CDR3 DNA reads TGTGCCAGCAAGCCTATAGGGGGGAGTACCTACAATGAGCAGTTCTTC.

In its sample, this clonotype was seen many times. The V gene is TRBV4-1, the J gene TRBJ2-7, with a weak D call TRBD2 (5 bases). Germline assignment: CDR1 MGHRA and CDR2 YSYEKL. The germline V and J ends were trimmed by 1 base and 4 bases, with 11 bases remaining between them. The CDR3 is 14 residues long. As DNA, the CDR3 is TGCGCCAGCAGCCAAGCTCCGGGGTTGTACGAGCAGTACTTC. Its translation: CASSQAPGLYEQYF.

The chain joins TRBV5-6 to TRBJ1-5; 7 positions agree with TRBD1. CDR3 size: 15 residues. The germline gives CDR1 SGHDT, CDR2 YYEEEE. The junction had 8 bases not matched to a gene; V was cut back by 4 bases and J by 4 bases. CDR3 in DNA: TGTGCCAGCAGCATAGCCGGGACAGTTAATCAGCCCCAGCATTTT. Its protein is CASSIAGTVNQPQHF. The variable domain in full, with the rest retrieved from reference TRBV5-6 and TRBJ1-5, is DAGVTQSPTHLIKTRGQQVTLRCSPKSGHDTVSWYQQALGQGPQFIFQYYEEEERQRGNFPDRFSGHQFPNYSSELNVNALLLGDSALYLCASSIAGTVNQPQHFGDGTRLSIL.

This clonotype was seen only a few times. This chain links TRBV10-3 with TRBJ2-1, with a possible D match to TRBD1 (6 bases). Trimming left V 5 bases short and J 7 bases short, with 18 bases between. Germline lookup yields CDR1 ENHRY and CDR2 SYGVKD. The CDR3 spans 15 residues. Written as DNA, the CDR3 is TGTGCCATCAGTAGCCCAGGGGCTGTCGGTAATGAGCAGTTCTTC. Translation gives CAISSPGAVGNEQFF.

The chain is built from TRBV5-1 and TRBJ1-1; D remains unclear. V was cut by 1 base and J by 2 bases, with 9 bases left in between. This CDR3 comprises 14 residues. The germline V gene has CDR1 SGHRS and CDR2 YFSETQ. CDR3 protein: CASSLTFANTEAFF. The CDR3 DNA reads as TGCGCCAGCAGCTTGACGTTTGCCAACACTGAAGCTTTCTTT.

This clonotype was picked up a small number of times. This chain joins TRBV5-1 and TRBJ1-4, with D hard to call. The germline V gene encodes CDR1 SGHRS and CDR2 YFSETQ. This CDR3 is 13 amino acids long. The V end was cut by 0 bases, the J end by 8 bases, with 8 bases between. The CDR3 sequence: CASSLEGREKLFF. In DNA, the CDR3 is TGCGCCAGCAGCTTGGAGGGCCGAGAAAAACTGTTTTTT.

The rearrangement links TRBV9 to TRBJ2-3; weak D call: TRBD2 (7 bases). Trimming took 0 bases from V and 1 from J, leaving 9 bases between them. This CDR3 is 15 amino acids long. Germline assignment: CDR1 SGDLS and CDR2 YYNGEE. The CDR3 protein is CASSVGGGRTDTQYF. The CDR3 nucleotides are TGTGCCAGCAGCGTAGGCGGGGGCCGCACAGATACGCAGTATTTT.

This clonotype was found many times. The J gene is TRBJ1-1, the V gene TRBV2, with TRBD1 matching 9 bases. The CDR3 covers 16 residues. J lost 1 base, V lost 3 bases, and 6 bases had no gene match. CDR1 and CDR2 (germline): SNHLY, FYNNEI. The CDR3 reads CASSESPGQGNTEAFF. The CDR3 DNA sequence: TGTGCCAGCAGTGAGAGCCCGGGACAGGGGAACACTGAAGCTTTCTTT.

This clonotype was observed a few times. The chain employs TRBV7-2 and TRBJ2-2, with D maybe TRBD2 (5 bases). Trimming took off 0 bases at V and 7 bases at J, with 9 bases between the two ends. This CDR3 spans 14 amino acids. Per the germline V gene, CDR1 is SGHTA and CDR2 is FQGNSA. Written as DNA, the CDR3 is TGTGCCAGCAGCTTAGCGCCTCGGGGCGGGGAGCTGTTTTTT. This sequence encodes CASSLAPRGGELFF.

This clonotype was seen at least ten times. V and J are TRBV7-9 and TRBJ1-4; maybe TRBD1 (5 bases). The CDR3 spans 16 residues. Trimming removed 5 bases from V and 12 bases from J, with 25 bases in between. The germline CDR1 and CDR2 sequences are SEHNR and FQNEAQ (reference sequence). The CDR3 DNA reads TGTGCCAGCAGCAATGAAGGGGCACCGGCTAGGGTGGAACTGTTTTTT. It yields the protein CASSNEGAPARVELFF. Complete variable domain (other parts from reference TRBV7-9 and TRBJ1-4): DTGVSQNPRHKITKRGQNVTFRCDPISEHNRLYWYRQTLGQGPEFLTYFQNEAQLEKSRLLSDRFSAERPKGSFSTLEIQRTEQGDSAMYLCASSNEGAPARVELFFGSGTQLSVL.

Only a few counts were recorded for this clonotype. The genes are TRBV7-2 and TRBJ2-7, with a possible D match to TRBD1 (5 bases). V lost 2 bases to trimming and J lost 6 bases, with 11 bases between them. The CDR3 has 13 residues. Germline values: CDR1 SGHTA, CDR2 FQGNSA. The CDR3 DNA sequence: TGTGCCAGCAGCTTACAGGGTTTCCGCGAGCAGTACTTC. It specifies CASSLQGFREQYF. Variable domain in full (rest from reference TRBV7-2 and TRBJ2-7): GAGVSQSPSNKVTEKGKDVELRCDPISGHTALYWYRQSLGQGLEFLIYFQGNSAPDKSGLPSDRFSAERTGGSVSTLTIQRTQQEDSAVYLCASSLQGFREQYFGPGTRLTVT.